This T cell receptor beta chain is drawn from a study of blood T cell repertoires in COVID-19. Libraries were prepared by immunoSEQ multiplex PCR; TCRdb keeps only in-frame clonotypes and omits some of them. Among about 150,000 clones, about four fifths were seen once, and the ten largest hold 25% to 30%. Specimen: peripheral blood. The receptor was derived from an older woman with acute or convalescent COVID-19.

The CDR3 nucleotides are TGCGCCAGCAGTGAGGGACAGGCTAATGAAAAACTGTTTTTT. This sequence encodes CASSEGQANEKLFF. The genes are TRBV10-1 and TRBJ1-4, with 7 bases matching TRBD1. J lost 3 bases, V lost 2 bases, and 0 bases had no gene match. Germline V CDR1 and CDR2: WNHNN, SYGVQD (reference sequence). This CDR3 is 14 amino acids long.